The subject of this entry is one T cell receptor (beta chain). Its antigen remains unidentified. This record comes from a study of cytomegalovirus exposure and HLA in healthy donors. Primers included in the PCR were 60 Vbeta and 13 Jbeta primers. Sequenced by immunoSEQ multiplex PCR; TCRdb stores in-frame clones only, minus some. The data hold about 130,000 clones, with about 86% observed a single time. Study-level results: Among donors in an Asian-associated ancestry cluster, a later analysis reportedly found fewer N-insertions than the roughly 650-donor mean. Later genetic work tied a missense DCLRE1C variant to beta-chain V and J trimming.

Germline CDR1 and CDR2: SGHRS and YFSETQ. CDR3 length: 15 amino acids. V was shortened by 0 bases and J by 5 bases, with 12 bases between the two germline ends. Source material: PBMCs. The rearrangement links TRBV5-1 to TRBJ2-1, with a possible D match to TRBD1 (6 bases). The TCR was taken from a man aged 18 to 29 in good health and CMV-seronegative. The CDR3 nucleotides are TGCGCCAGCAGCTTGGGGCAGGGGAGACACAATGAGCAGTTCTTC. Protein product: CASSLGQGRHNEQFF.